The 9 T cell receptor beta chains below come from one sample, sequenced in a study of tumor-infiltrating lymphocytes in primary liver carcinoma. The template, about 540 ng total RNA, yielded TCR beta cDNA made with a constant-region primer. ARM-PCR, slightly modified, supplied the TCR beta libraries through three nested multiplex PCR rounds. It was with TRBV1-TRBV30 forward primers and a C-beta reverse primer that the first two PCR rounds were run, at roughly 9 cycles each. TCRdb re-analysed the multiplex PCR reads in MiXCR, keeping a single row per CDR3 protein. The table lists tens of thousands of distinct CDR3 sequences, over 65% of them singletons. From about 19-30 mg of unsorted bulk tissue, DNA and RNA were co-extracted together. Material for sequencing was liver tumor tissue from sampling region 2. Stated subset: tumor region T2, inferior pole. These TCRs come from a man aged 40-49 years with primary liver carcinoma and hepatitis B virus infection.

In the case of this clonotype: One end of the junction fails to match germline, which may point to a read error. V and J are TRBV12-3 or TRBV12-4 and TRBJ2-3; D remains unclear. The CDR3 has 16 amino acids. In DNA form, the CDR3 reads TGTACCAGTAGTTCCGGGCTAAAGGGTGGTACAGATACGCAGTATTTT. It is translated as CTSSSGLKGGTDTQYF.

The chain links TRBV6-1 to TRBJ2-3; possibly TRBD2 for D (6 bases). Germline loops: CDR1 MNHNS, CDR2 SASEGT. The CDR3 loop spans 12 amino acids. V was clipped by 5 bases and J by 11 bases, with 14 bases between them. As DNA, the CDR3 is TGTGCCAGCAGTCGGCGGGACCATATGCAGTATTTT. This sequence encodes CASSRRDHMQYF.

This clonotype is labeled as medium-sized. This chain connects TRBV11-2 to TRBJ2-7, with 8 bases matching TRBD2. This CDR3 has 15 amino acids. Germline trimming cut 4 bases from V and 3 bases from J; bases unmatched to any gene: 8. Germline loops: CDR1 SGHAT, CDR2 FQNNGV. CDR3 protein: CASSSFSREVYEQYF. DNA of the CDR3: TGTGCCAGCAGCTCTTTTTCGCGGGAGGTCTACGAGCAGTACTTC. The full variable domain, in which reference TRBV11-2 and TRBJ2-7 provide the parts outside the CDR3, is EAGVAQSPRYKIIEKRQSVAFWCNPISGHATLYWYQQILGQGPKLLIQFQNNGVVDDSQLPKDRFSAERLKGVDSTLKIQPAKLEDSAVYLCASSSFSREVYEQYFGPGTRLTVT.

This chain joins TRBV29-1 and TRBJ2-1; D not certain. The CDR3 loop spans 15 amino acids. Germline V lookup: CDR1 SQVTM, CDR2 ANQGSEA. The CDR3 DNA follows: TGCAGTGTGGTGCCTCCTTCCACCTCCTACAATGAGCAGTTCTTC. Its translation is CSVVPPSTSYNEQFF.

Turning to this clonotype: One end of the junction is discordant with germline, which a read error may explain. The rearrangement links TRBV4-1 to TRBJ1-4, with 8 bases fitting TRBD1. CDR3 size: 14 residues. Germline values: CDR1 MGHRA, CDR2 YSYEKL. The CDR3 sequence: CASNPDRVNEKLFF. Here the CDR3 DNA reads TGTGCCAGCAACCCGGACAGGGTAAATGAAAAACTGTTTTTT.

This clonotype was seen repeatedly, ten times or more. The chain employs TRBV6-1 and TRBJ2-7; 9 bases agree with TRBD1. Germline V CDR1 and CDR2: MNHNS, SASEGT. The junction had 13 bases not matched to a gene; V was cut back by 7 bases and J by 3 bases. The CDR3 contains 16 residues. DNA of the CDR3: TGTGCCAGCACCATTTCCGGGACAGGGAGGTACTACGAGCAGTACTTC. This encodes CASTISGTGRYYEQYF.

This clonotype was counted a few times. This may come from a read error, since a much larger clone is one base off. V usage is TRBV7-9 and J usage is TRBJ2-1; TRBD2 matches 7 bases. The CDR3 consists of 15 residues. V trimming: 11 bases; J trimming: 0 bases; junction bases outside the gene matches: 10. CDR1 and CDR2 from the germline V gene are SEHNR and FQNEAQ (reference sequence). The CDR3 coding sequence is TGTGCCTGTACCCTAGCGGCCAGCTCCTACAATGAGCAGTTCTTC. Its protein product is CACTLAASSYNEQFF. The whole variable domain, remainder taken from reference TRBV7-9 and TRBJ2-1, is DTGVSQNPRHKITKRGQNVTFRCDPISEHNRLYWYRQTLGQGPEFLTYFQNEAQLEKSRLLSDRFSAERPKGSFSTLEIQRTEQGDSAMYLCACTLAASSYNEQFFGPGTRLTVL.

Of note for this clonotype: An end of the junction does not agree with germline; a read error may underlie this. Here the CDR3 DNA reads TGTACCAGTAGTCAATACCGACAGGATGGAAAACTGTTTTTT. Its translation: CTSSQYRQDGKLFF. The genes are TRBV6-1 and TRBJ1-4; TRBD1 is a possible D gene (6 bases). The CDR3 is made up of 14 amino acids. In germline, CDR1 is MNHNS, CDR2 SASEGT.

Note on this clonotype: The final CDR3 position lacks the conserved phenylalanine or tryptophan, pointing to a likely read error. The chain links TRBV4-2 to TRBJ2-6; no reliable D call. Germline V CDR1 and CDR2: LGHNA, YNFKEQ. The CDR3 has 14 residues. This CDR3 is CANSPETGANVLTI. DNA for the CDR3: TGTGCCAACAGCCCAGAAACTGGGGCCAACGTCCTGACTATC.